These T cell receptor beta chains were read from a single sample in a study of T cell responses to AZD1222 COVID-19 vaccine. Clones were read by immunoSEQ multiplex PCR, and TCRdb kept only the in-frame ones, dropping some. Among roughly 130,000 clones, roughly 85% were seen once, and the ten largest hold over 6.5%. The sequencing used peripheral blood, collected on day 0 of AZD1222 vaccination. These receptors all stem from an adult in good health. The CDR3 runs from the conserved cysteine through the conserved F or W. Fields, in order: clone size, D gene, V gene, J gene, CDR3 protein, CDR3 DNA. A D gene is named only where the DNA matches it firmly. Part of the rows lack a size; the others show once, few, many or a class for expanded clones.

once	TRBD1	TRBV6-2/TRBV6-3	TRBJ1-5	CASSYRGQNQPQHF	TGTGCCAGCAGTTACAGGGGGCAAAATCAGCCCCAGCATTTT
.	TRBD1	TRBV4-1	TRBJ1-5	CASSGSGTGVQPQHF	TGCGCCAGCAGCGGCTCAGGGACAGGGGTCCAGCCCCAGCATTTT
.	TRBD1	TRBV5-1	TRBJ2-2	CASSIRDRNTGELFF	TGCGCCAGCAGCATCCGGGACAGGAACACCGGGGAGCTGTTTTTT
.	.	TRBV7-3	TRBJ2-7	CASSPQGHEQYF	TGTGCCAGCAGCCCACAGGGCCACGAGCAGTACTTC
once	.	TRBV5-4	TRBJ1-4	CASSLDRKANEKLFF	TGTGCCAGCAGCTTGGATAGGAAGGCTAATGAAAAACTGTTTTTT
.	TRBD2	TRBV28	TRBJ2-3	CASLGLAGGLDTQYF	TGTGCCAGCTTGGGCTTAGCGGGGGGGTTGGATACGCAGTATTTT
once	.	TRBV28	TRBJ2-5	CASSLGGPIMETQYF	TGTGCCAGCAGTTTAGGAGGCCCGATCATGGAGACCCAGTACTTC
.	.	TRBV23-1	TRBJ1-5	CASSLRPGDQPQHF	TGCGCCAGCAGCCTTAGGCCGGGGGATCAGCCCCAGCATTTT
.	TRBD2	TRBV10-1	TRBJ2-5	CASSETSGRGETQYF	TGCGCCAGCAGTGAGACTAGCGGGAGAGGGGAGACCCAGTACTTC
.	.	TRBV5-8	TRBJ2-5	CASLRFVQETQYF	TGTGCCAGCCTGCGGTTCGTCCAAGAGACCCAGTACTTC
.	.	TRBV28	TRBJ2-5	CASTSRRNQETQYF	TGTGCCAGCACAAGCAGGAGGAACCAAGAGACCCAGTACTTC
.	TRBD2	TRBV29-1	TRBJ2-1	CSVDTGTTTYNEQFF	TGCAGCGTTGATACCGGGACTACCACCTACAATGAGCAGTTCTTC
.	.	TRBV5-1	TRBJ1-1	CASSLASNTEAFF	TGCGCCAGCAGCTTGGCCTCAAACACTGAAGCTTTCTTT
.	.	TRBV27	TRBJ1-2	CASSLDGGRQANYGYTF	TGTGCCAGCAGTTTGGATGGGGGCCGGCAGGCTAACTATGGCTACACCTTC
.	TRBD2	TRBV11-2	TRBJ2-2	CASSLTKLAGGKGTGELFF	TGTGCCAGCAGCTTAACAAAGCTAGCGGGAGGGAAGGGCACCGGGGAGCTGTTTTTT
.	.	TRBV27	TRBJ1-4	CASSLEGGGGFEKLFF	TGTGCCAGCAGTTTAGAGGGGGGCGGGGGTTTCGAAAAACTGTTTTTT
.	TRBD1	TRBV6-1	TRBJ2-7	CASSEAGTASSYEQYF	TGTGCCAGCAGTGAAGCGGGGACAGCGAGCTCCTACGAGCAGTACTTC
.	TRBD1	TRBV29-1	TRBJ2-2	CSVLGQMNTGELFF	TGCAGCGTCTTGGGACAGATGAACACCGGGGAGCTGTTTTTT
.	.	TRBV6-2/TRBV6-3	TRBJ2-1	CASSFPRTAVYNEQFF	TGTGCCAGCAGTTTTCCGCGGACAGCGGTTTACAATGAGCAGTTCTTC
.	.	TRBV10-3	TRBJ1-3	CATSSLSSGNTIYF	TGTGCCACATCGTCCCTTAGCTCTGGAAACACCATATATTTT
.	.	TRBV5-4	TRBJ2-2	CASSLFRTSNTGELFF	TGTGCCAGCAGCTTGTTCCGGACTTCGAACACCGGGGAGCTGTTTTTT
.	TRBD1	TRBV6-1	TRBJ1-5	CASSESPPGTALF	TGTGCCAGCAGTGAATCCCCACCCGGGACAGCGCTTTTT
.	TRBD1	TRBV6-5	TRBJ1-2	CASRDPGQGVYGYTF	TGTGCCAGCAGGGACCCGGGACAGGGGGTCTATGGCTACACCTTC
.	.	TRBV12-3/TRBV12-4	TRBJ1-2	CASSGSGYGYTF	TGTGCCAGCAGTGGGTCCGGGTATGGCTACACCTTC
.	TRBD1	TRBV19	TRBJ1-5	CASSIPGTGIFQPQHF	TGTGCCAGTAGTATCCCCGGGACAGGGATTTTTCAGCCCCAGCATTTT
once	TRBD2	TRBV6-2/TRBV6-3	TRBJ2-1	CASSPASGRVLIQFF	TGTGCCAGCAGTCCCGCCAGCGGGAGAGTCCTGATCCAGTTCTTC
.	.	TRBV27	TRBJ2-7	CASRIQGLDYEQYF	TGTGCCAGCAGGATACAGGGCCTAGACTACGAGCAGTACTTC
.	.	TRBV2	TRBJ2-1	CASSPRGDLEQFF	TGTGCCAGCAGCCCCAGGGGAGACCTTGAGCAGTTCTTC
.	.	TRBV12-1	TRBJ2-7	CASRPRESYEQYF	TGTGCCAGCCGACCCCGGGAGAGCTACGAGCAGTACTTC
.	.	TRBV19	TRBJ1-5	CASTTVDQPQHF	TGTGCCAGTACGACGGTCGATCAGCCCCAGCATTTT
.	TRBD1	TRBV7-9	TRBJ1-6	CASSPRQGENSPLHF	TGTGCCAGCAGCCCAAGACAGGGGGAGAATTCACCCCTCCACTTT
.	TRBD1	TRBV3-1/TRBV3-2	TRBJ1-2	CASSQRDRANRGYTF	TGTGCCAGCAGCCAACGGGACAGGGCGAATAGAGGCTACACCTTC
.	TRBD1	TRBV5-5	TRBJ1-2	CASSLAGTGASLDGYTF	TGTGCCAGCAGCTTGGCGGGGACAGGGGCTTCCCTCGATGGCTACACCTTC
.	.	TRBV6-5	TRBJ2-7	CASRKPTGHEQYF	TGTGCCAGCAGGAAACCGACAGGTCACGAGCAGTACTTC
.	.	TRBV7-8	TRBJ2-7	CASSLVPTWAYEQYF	TGTGCCAGCAGCTTAGTCCCCACGTGGGCCTACGAGCAGTACTTC
.	TRBD1	TRBV10-1	TRBJ2-7	CASSDPHRGPYEQYF	TGCGCCAGCAGTGACCCCCACAGGGGTCCCTACGAGCAGTACTTC
.	.	TRBV13	TRBJ1-4	CASSLGGPGVREKLFF	TGTGCCAGCAGCTTAGGAGGGCCGGGAGTCAGGGAAAAACTGTTTTTT
.	.	TRBV29-1	TRBJ2-3	CSVEGLRQPSTDTQYF	TGCAGCGTTGAAGGCCTGCGGCAGCCTAGCACAGATACGCAGTATTTT
.	.	TRBV2	TRBJ1-5	CASSVEINQPQHF	TGTGCCAGCAGCGTGGAGATAAATCAGCCCCAGCATTTT
.	.	TRBV6-2/TRBV6-3	TRBJ1-3	CASSYGWALRWNTIYF	TGTGCCAGCAGTTACGGGTGGGCACTAAGGTGGAACACCATATATTTT
.	TRBD2	TRBV30	TRBJ2-3	CAWNPLAGKTDTQYF	TGTGCCTGGAACCCTCTAGCGGGAAAGACAGATACGCAGTATTTT
.	TRBD2	TRBV7-2	TRBJ2-1	CASSLGLAVYNEQFF	TGTGCCAGCAGCTTAGGACTAGCGGTCTACAATGAGCAGTTCTTC
.	.	TRBV6-5	TRBJ2-6	CASSYSSGSGANVLTF	TGTGCCAGCAGTTACTCGAGTGGCTCTGGGGCCAACGTCCTGACTTTC
.	.	TRBV5-1	TRBJ1-2	CASSFGADYGYTF	TGCGCCAGCAGCTTCGGGGCTGACTATGGCTACACCTTC
.	TRBD1	TRBV7-8	TRBJ1-1	CASSTAGTGRGTEAFF	TGTGCCAGCAGCACAGCCGGGACAGGGAGGGGCACTGAAGCTTTCTTT
.	TRBD1	TRBV5-1	TRBJ1-4	CASSERDRGLFSTNEKLFF	TGCGCCAGCAGCGAACGGGACAGGGGGCTTTTTTCAACTAATGAAAAACTGTTTTTT
.	.	TRBV19	TRBJ1-5	CASSWVDQPQHF	TGTGCCAGTAGTTGGGTCGATCAGCCCCAGCATTTT
.	TRBD1	TRBV28	TRBJ2-6	CASSLTGAGANVLTF	TGTGCCAGCAGTTTAACAGGGGCTGGGGCCAACGTCCTGACTTTC
once	TRBD1	TRBV30	TRBJ1-4	CAWDRGRGQKLFF	TGTGCCTGGGACAGGGGAAGGGGCCAAAAACTGTTTTTT
.	TRBD1	TRBV6-5	TRBJ1-6	CASSPGQPNSPLHF	TGTGCCAGCAGTCCGGGACAGCCGAATTCACCCCTCCACTTT
.	.	TRBV7-2	TRBJ1-1	CASSHDRFVSEAFF	TGTGCCAGCAGCCATGACAGGTTTGTTTCTGAAGCTTTCTTT
.	TRBD2	TRBV29-1	TRBJ2-1	CSGTLAGANNEQFF	TGCAGCGGGACTCTAGCGGGAGCCAACAATGAGCAGTTCTTC
.	TRBD1	TRBV5-4	TRBJ2-3	CASSPGGYTDTQYF	TGTGCCAGCAGCCCAGGGGGATACACAGATACGCAGTATTTT
.	.	TRBV11-2	TRBJ2-7	CASTDLGRGYEQYF	TGTGCCAGCACCGACTTGGGAAGGGGCTACGAGCAGTACTTC
.	TRBD1	TRBV6-5	TRBJ2-7	CASSYDRTGSYEQYF	TGTGCCAGCAGTTACGATCGGACAGGGAGCTACGAGCAGTACTTC
.	TRBD1	TRBV7-9	TRBJ2-7	CASSFGTGGSNEQYF	TGTGCCAGCAGCTTCGGGACAGGGGGCTCCAACGAGCAGTACTTC
once	.	TRBV3-1/TRBV3-2	TRBJ1-4	CASSQGGTKLNEKLFF	TGTGCCAGCAGCCAAGGGGGGACGAAGCTAAATGAAAAACTGTTTTTT
.	.	TRBV7-2	TRBJ1-5	CASSYQPASNQPQHF	TGTGCCAGCAGCTACCAGCCCGCCAGCAATCAGCCCCAGCATTTT